Shown below are 17 T cell receptor beta chains from a single sample sequenced in a study of post-analysis software for immune sequencing data. Libraries were made from TCR beta cDNA, and they carried unique molecular identifiers. TCRdb recomputed calls from the PCR reads with MiXCR, one row per CDR3 protein. The sample consists of about 500,000 distinct CDR3 sequences, around 40% of them appearing once. Whole-study findings and limits: There were several TRBV segments more frequent in patients than controls, and TRBV5-6, TRBV5-1 and TRBV20-1 were among them.

Antigens for these TCRs are unknown. Specimen: blood. The receptors stem from a girl aged 5 to 17 with multiple sclerosis.

This sequence joins TRBV6-2 or TRBV6-3 and TRBJ2-1, with D possibly matching TRBD1 (6 bases). Trimming pared 0 bases from V and 6 bases from J, leaving 15 bases between. This CDR3 contains 16 residues. Germline CDR1 reads MNHEY; CDR2 reads SVGEGT. The CDR3 DNA sequence: TGTGCCAGCAGTTACTCGACAGGTCTACCCTTCAATGAGCAGTTCTTC. Its translation: CASSYSTGLPFNEQFF.

V gene TRBV20-1 combines with J gene TRBJ1-6; TRBD1 matches at 9 bases. The CDR3 sequence is 14 residues long. V dropped 5 bases and J dropped 4; count of bases not matched to a gene: 3. Germline V lookup: CDR1 DFQATT, CDR2 SNEGSKA (reference sequence). CDR3 nucleotide sequence: TGCAGTGCTCCCGGGACAGGGTATAATTCACCCCTCCACTTT. Its protein is CSAPGTGYNSPLHF.

The table lists this clonotype with a few counts. The chain recombines TRBV20-1 with TRBJ2-1; the D gene is possibly TRBD2 (6 bases). V was cut by 1 base and J by 3 bases, with 10 bases left in between. CDR1 DFQATT and CDR2 SNEGSKA come from the germline V gene (reference sequence). The CDR3 contains 14 residues. The CDR3 here is CSARVGDFYNEQFF. CDR3 DNA sequence: TGCAGTGCTAGAGTGGGGGACTTCTACAATGAGCAGTTCTTC.

The chain recombines TRBV9 with TRBJ2-1; tentatively, D is TRBD1 (5 bases). The germline gives CDR1 SGDLS, CDR2 YYNGEE. The CDR3 extends over 16 amino acids. Trimming removed 3 bases at V and 0 bases at J, with 13 bases between. The CDR3 loop reads CASSAERGSSYNEQFF. As DNA, the CDR3 is TGTGCCAGCAGCGCCGAAAGGGGCAGCTCCTACAATGAGCAGTTCTTC.

This clonotype is a singleton in its sample. One end of the junction varies from germline; a read error may be responsible. The chain uses TRBV5-1 and TRBJ2-3, with 8 bases aligning to TRBD2. Germline CDR1 SGHRS, CDR2 YFSETQ. There are 15 residues in the CDR3. CDR3 in amino acids: CASSPAAGAGDAQYF. The CDR3, as DNA: TGCGCCAGCAGCCCCGCGGCGGGAGCGGGAGATGCGCAGTATTTT.

The rearrangement links TRBV14 to TRBJ2-7; D not resolved. V lost 2 bases, J lost 3 bases, and 5 bases lay in between. The germline V gene has CDR1 SGHDN and CDR2 FVKESK. The CDR3 has 12 residues. The CDR3 DNA reads as TGTGCCAGCAGCCAATCAGACTACGAGCAGTACTTC. Encoded protein: CASSQSDYEQYF.

This clonotype was counted a few times. The rearrangement uses TRBV5-1 and TRBJ1-2; no clear D gene. The CDR3 is 13 amino acids. The ends were cut back, 0 bases at V and 6 bases at J, with 9 bases in the middle. Germline V gives CDR1 SGHRS, CDR2 YFSETQ. This chain's CDR3 is CASSLAGVNGYTF. The DNA for the CDR3 is TGCGCCAGCAGCTTGGCCGGGGTGAATGGCTACACCTTC.

V and J are TRBV2 and TRBJ1-1; weak D call: TRBD1 (5 bases). CDR3 length equals 15 residues. Germline CDR1 and CDR2: SNHLY and FYNNEI. V was cut by 2 bases and J by 5 bases, with 15 bases left in between. This CDR3 is CASSELRGDGTEAFF. The CDR3 DNA follows: TGTGCCAGCAGTGAATTAAGAGGGGATGGTACTGAAGCTTTCTTT.

The chain couples TRBV5-1 to TRBJ2-2; no clear D gene. The CDR3 has 16 amino acids. Germline CDR1 is SGHRS and CDR2 is YFSETQ. The V and J ends lost 0 bases and 0 bases respectively, with 9 bases between them. The DNA of the CDR3 is TGCGCCAGCAGCTTGGGCCAATTCGCGAACACCGGGGAGCTGTTTTTT. The encoded protein is CASSLGQFANTGELFF. The full variable domain, in which reference TRBV5-1 and TRBJ2-2 provide the parts outside the CDR3, is KAGVTQTPRYLIKTRGQQVTLSCSPISGHRSVSWYQQTPGQGLQFLFEYFSETQRNKGNFPGRFSGRQFSNSRSEMNVSTLELGDSALYLCASSLGQFANTGELFFGEGSRLTVL.

The rearrangement joins TRBV28 to TRBJ1-5; 10 bases align to TRBD1. The germline V gene encodes CDR1 MDHEN and CDR2 SYDVKM. J lost 3 bases, V lost 6 bases, and 5 bases had no gene match. This CDR3 is 15 amino acids long. In nucleotides, the CDR3 is TGTGCCAGCAGATACGGACAGGGGGACAATCAGCCCCAGCATTTT. Translation gives CASRYGQGDNQPQHF. The full variable domain, rest sourced from reference TRBV28 and TRBJ1-5, is DVKVTQSSRYLVKRTGEKVFLECVQDMDHENMFWYRQDPGLGLRLIYFSYDVKMKEKGDIPEGYSVSREKKERFSLILESASTNQTSMYLCASRYGQGDNQPQHFGDGTRLSIL.

The V call is TRBV7-2, the J call TRBJ1-2, with D tentatively TRBD1 (6 bases). Trimming pared 8 bases from V and 5 bases from J, leaving 15 bases between. The CDR3 extends over 13 amino acids. Germline V gene lookup returns CDR1 SGHTA and CDR2 FQGNSA. Here the CDR3 reads CASVHRDVYGYTF. The CDR3 bases are TGTGCCAGCGTTCACAGGGATGTATATGGCTACACCTTC.

The CDR3 DNA sequence: TGTGCCAGCAGCCCCCGGGGCGCGTCCCTTGAGTACAATGAGCAGTACTTC. Protein: CASSPRGASLEYNEQYF. The chain combines TRBV7-8 with TRBJ2-4, with D perhaps TRBD1 or TRBD2 (5 bases each). Germline lookup yields CDR1 SGHVS and CDR2 FQNEAQ. The ends were cut back, 5 bases at V and 13 bases at J, with 30 bases in the middle. The CDR3 runs to 17 residues.

The rearrangement joins TRBV5-1 to TRBJ2-1; TRBD1 matches 9 bases. Trimming cost V 0 bases and J 6 bases; bases outside gene matches: 4. CDR3 length equals 15 residues. Germline loops: CDR1 SGHRS, CDR2 YFSETQ. As DNA, the CDR3 is TGCGCCAGCAGCTTGGGGGACAGGGAACTCAATGAGCAGTTCTTC. Protein product: CASSLGDRELNEQFF.

The genes are TRBV20-1 and TRBJ2-1; 8 nucleotides match TRBD2. Germline lookup yields CDR1 DFQATT and CDR2 SNEGSKA (reference sequence). The ends lost 1 base at V and 7 bases at J; junction bases unmatched: 3. This CDR3 region has 13 residues. CDR3 sequence: CSARVASGNEQFF. The CDR3 nucleotides are TGCAGTGCTAGAGTAGCTAGCGGGAATGAGCAGTTCTTC.

V and J are TRBV10-3 and TRBJ1-1; TRBD1 might be the D (5 bases). V was shortened by 3 bases and J by 2 bases, with 7 bases between the two germline ends. This CDR3 has 13 residues. Germline-derived CDR1 and CDR2 are ENHRY and SYGVKD. The CDR3 DNA reads TGTGCCATCAGTGACAGGGATAACACTGAAGCTTTCTTT. Translated, it gives CAISDRDNTEAFF.

This clonotype was seen only a few times. The chain combines TRBV28 with TRBJ1-4; possibly TRBD1 for D (6 bases). Germline CDR1 MDHEN, CDR2 SYDVKM. The CDR3 contains 16 residues. Trimming shortened V by 8 bases and J by 3 bases, and 19 bases separated the two germline ends. CDR3 coding DNA: TGTGCCAGCGTCCCTATACCCAGGGGAGCTAATGAAAAACTGTTTTTT. This codes for CASVPIPRGANEKLFF.

The J gene is TRBJ1-1, the V gene TRBV7-9, with D possibly being TRBD1 (5 bases). Germline loops: CDR1 SEHNR, CDR2 FQNEAQ (reference sequence). Trimming stripped 5 bases from V and 5 bases from J, with 18 bases between. The CDR3 extends over 15 amino acids. CDR3 protein: CASSPVGDLGTEAFF. DNA for the CDR3: TGTGCCAGCAGCCCAGTCGGGGACCTGGGGACTGAAGCTTTCTTT.